One TCR beta chain is described in this entry. Its antigen is undetermined. This sample was taken from a study of blood T cells in healthy people across ages. Study-wide points: The study found more naive CD4+ cells and higher diversity in long-lived than aged donors.

V was clipped by 8 bases and J by 7 bases, with 14 bases between them. Germline loops: CDR1 MNHEY, CDR2 SVGAGI. The CDR3 totals 12 residues. A sample-barcoded 5' primer and a J-beta primer mix were used in a second PCR of about 7 to 12 cycles. Every sample gave at least 3 million paired-end reads containing CDR3. TCRdb re-called the 5' RACE reads with MiXCR, one entry per CDR3 protein. The sample lists around 990,000 distinct CDR3 sequences; under 30% were seen once. This sample also appeared in a second study, on T cells of mothers and their children. That source adds: Donation involved a few healthy Caucasian mothers and the six children that they had. The second PCR's M1S primer added sample barcodes and 2-4 random nucleotides.

The chain uses TRBV6-5 and TRBJ1-1; D unresolved. Sequencing used blood. This TCR derives from a girl aged 2-10 years in good health. The DNA for the CDR3 is TGTGCCAGCGGATTGGTAGGGATTGAAGCTTTCTTT. Its protein is CASGLVGIEAFF.